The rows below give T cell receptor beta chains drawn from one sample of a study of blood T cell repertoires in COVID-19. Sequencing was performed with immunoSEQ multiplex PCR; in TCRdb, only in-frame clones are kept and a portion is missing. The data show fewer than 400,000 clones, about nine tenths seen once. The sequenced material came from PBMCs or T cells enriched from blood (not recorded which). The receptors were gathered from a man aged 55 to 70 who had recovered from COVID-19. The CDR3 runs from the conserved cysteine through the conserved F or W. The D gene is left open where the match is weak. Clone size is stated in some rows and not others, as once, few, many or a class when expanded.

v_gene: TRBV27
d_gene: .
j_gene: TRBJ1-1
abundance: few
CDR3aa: CATRRTFNMNTEAFF
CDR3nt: TGTGCCACCCGAAGGACTTTTAATATGAACACTGAAGCTTTCTTT

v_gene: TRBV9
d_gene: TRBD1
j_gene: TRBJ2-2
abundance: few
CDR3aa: CASSVPARTGTGELFF
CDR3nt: TGTGCCAGCAGCGTCCCAGCCCGGACAGGAACCGGGGAGCTGTTTTTT

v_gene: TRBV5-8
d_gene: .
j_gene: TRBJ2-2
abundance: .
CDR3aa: CASSDGTTNTGELFF
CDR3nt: TGTGCCAGCAGCGACGGGACAACGAACACCGGGGAGCTGTTTTTT

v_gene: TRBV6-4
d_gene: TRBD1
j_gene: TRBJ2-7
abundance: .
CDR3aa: CASSGTGGVYEQYF
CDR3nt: TGTGCCAGCAGTGGGACAGGGGGAGTCTACGAGCAGTACTTC

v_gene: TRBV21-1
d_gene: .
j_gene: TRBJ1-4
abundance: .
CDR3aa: CASSNGATNEKLFF
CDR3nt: TGTGCCAGCAGCAACGGGGCAACTAATGAAAAACTGTTTTTT

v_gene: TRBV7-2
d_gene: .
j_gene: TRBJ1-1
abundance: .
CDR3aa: CASSLVSLRGYTEAFF
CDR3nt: TGTGCCAGCAGCTTAGTCTCCCTCAGAGGATACACTGAAGCTTTCTTT

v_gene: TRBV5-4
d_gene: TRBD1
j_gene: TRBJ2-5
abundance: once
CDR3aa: CASSPDRGKTQYF
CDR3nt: TGTGCCAGCAGCCCGGACAGGGGAAAGACCCAGTACTTC

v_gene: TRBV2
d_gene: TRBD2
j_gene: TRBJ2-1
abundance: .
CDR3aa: CASSGTTYNEQFF
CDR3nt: TGTGCCAGCAGCGGGACTACCTACAATGAGCAGTTCTTC

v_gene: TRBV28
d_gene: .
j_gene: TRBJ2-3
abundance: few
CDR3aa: CASSLTDRNPNHEYF
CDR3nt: TGTGCCAGCAGTTTAACCGACAGAAATCCAAACCACGAGTATTTT

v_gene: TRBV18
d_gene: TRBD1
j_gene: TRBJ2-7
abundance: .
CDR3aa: CASSQAGQDSEQYF
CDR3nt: TGTGCCAGCTCACAGGCGGGACAGGATAGCGAGCAGTACTTC